This TCR beta chain was recovered during a study of T cell responses to AZD1222 COVID-19 vaccine. The germline CDR1 and CDR2 sequences are LGHNA and YNFKEQ. V was pared by 0 bases and J by 0 bases, with 6 bases between. The CDR3 consists of 16 residues. The data were produced by immunoSEQ multiplex PCR, yet TCRdb's version contains in-frame clones alone and is incomplete. The sample shows about 150,000 clones, roughly nine tenths of them seen only once. Study-level points and caveats: At baseline, seropositivity was found in only a handful of AZD1222 recipients. Reportedly, nearly half the spike-specific TCRs target unmutated variant regions. Clonal diversity was possibly underestimated; the donors were predominantly white British and more often female.

It was second doses at about 4 or about 12 weeks that were pooled. About this clone itself: Its antigen is unidentified.

The V and J genes are TRBV4-2 and TRBJ2-6; the D gene is possibly TRBD2 (6 bases). The sequence derives from an adult who received the AZD1222 COVID-19 vaccine. Source: peripheral blood, taken 28 days after the second AZD1222 dose. CDR3 bases: TGTGCCAGCAGCCAAGAAGCGGGCTCTGGGGCCAACGTCCTGACTTTC. Its translation is CASSQEAGSGANVLTF.